A selection of T cell receptor beta chains follows, all from one sample in a study of CD8 T cells in ankylosing spondylitis. MiXCR, applied by TCRdb to the 5' RACE reads, yields one record per CDR3 protein. The table shows some 400,000 distinct CDR3 sequences, with about a fifth occurring only once. The sequencing input was blood, either unsorted or a sorted T cell fraction (not recorded which). The source is a male donor with ankylosing spondylitis. CDR3s include the opening cysteine and the closing phenylalanine or tryptophan. Each record gives: clone size, J gene, D gene, V gene, CDR3 DNA, CDR3 protein. The D gene is left open where the match is weak. Size tells how often a clone was seen (once, few, many) or the class of an expanded clone, and some rows leave it out.

clone size: NA; J gene: TRBJ2-7; D gene: NA; V gene: TRBV6-1; CDR3 DNA: TGTGCCAGCGGCGGTTCAACTTATACCTACGAGCAGTACTTC; CDR3 protein: CASGGSTYTYEQYF
clone size: NA; J gene: TRBJ2-2; D gene: NA; V gene: TRBV12-3/TRBV12-4; CDR3 DNA: TGTGCCAGCCCTTTGGTCTCAACCGGGGAGCTGTTTTTT; CDR3 protein: CASPLVSTGELFF
clone size: NA; J gene: TRBJ2-3; D gene: NA; V gene: TRBV20-1; CDR3 DNA: TGCAGAGTAAGCGGAGCTGGGGGTACAGATACGCAGTATTTT; CDR3 protein: CRVSGAGGTDTQYF
clone size: NA; J gene: TRBJ2-1; D gene: NA; V gene: TRBV20-1; CDR3 DNA: TGCAGTGCCTTAAGGGGGGACTCGAGCTCCTACAATGAGCAGTTCTTC; CDR3 protein: CSALRGDSSSYNEQFF
clone size: few; J gene: TRBJ2-1; D gene: NA; V gene: TRBV6-5; CDR3 DNA: TGTGCCAGCAGTTCCGAGAGACAACGGCTCATTGGGCAGTTCTTC; CDR3 protein: CASSSERQRLIGQFF
clone size: NA; J gene: TRBJ2-7; D gene: NA; V gene: TRBV27; CDR3 DNA: TGTGCCAGCAGTTCCGGGGAAGGGAACTACGAGCAGTACTTC; CDR3 protein: CASSSGEGNYEQYF
clone size: few; J gene: TRBJ1-1; D gene: TRBD1; V gene: TRBV29-1; CDR3 DNA: TGCAGCGTTGCCCGGGACAGAGGGCTGGACACTGAAGCTTTCTTT; CDR3 protein: CSVARDRGLDTEAFF
clone size: few; J gene: TRBJ1-2; D gene: NA; V gene: TRBV14; CDR3 DNA: TGTGCCAGCAGCCAAGATATCAGGCTTAACTATGGCTACACCTTC; CDR3 protein: CASSQDIRLNYGYTF
clone size: NA; J gene: TRBJ2-6; D gene: NA; V gene: TRBV6-5; CDR3 DNA: TGTGCCAGCAGTTACGTTCGGGCCTCTGGGGCCAACGTCCTGACTTTC; CDR3 protein: CASSYVRASGANVLTF
clone size: many; J gene: TRBJ2-2; D gene: TRBD2; V gene: TRBV4-2; CDR3 DNA: TGTGCCAGCAGCCGAGCTCAAGCGGGAGGGTACACCGGGGAGCTGTTTTTT; CDR3 protein: CASSRAQAGGYTGELFF
clone size: NA; J gene: TRBJ2-3; D gene: NA; V gene: TRBV20-1; CDR3 DNA: TGCAGTGCCAGGTCCACGGCTGCCAGGTCCACGGAATTTCCCTTTGAGCTACCGACGCAGTATTTT; CDR3 protein: CSARSTAARSTEFPFELPTQYF
clone size: NA; J gene: TRBJ2-7; D gene: TRBD2; V gene: TRBV20-1; CDR3 DNA: TGCAGTGCCACATCGGGTGCTAGCGGGAGTTTAGGCGAGCAGTACTTC; CDR3 protein: CSATSGASGSLGEQYF
clone size: many; J gene: TRBJ2-7; D gene: TRBD2; V gene: TRBV28; CDR3 DNA: TGTGCCAGCAGTCTCATAGCGGGAGCAAAGAACGACGAGCAGTACTTC; CDR3 protein: CASSLIAGAKNDEQYF
clone size: few; J gene: TRBJ2-1; D gene: TRBD2; V gene: TRBV25-1; CDR3 DNA: TGTGCCAGCAGTGAAGCGGGAGTAAACCACAATGAGCAGTTCTTC; CDR3 protein: CASSEAGVNHNEQFF
clone size: NA; J gene: TRBJ2-2; D gene: NA; V gene: TRBV20-1; CDR3 DNA: TGCAGTGCCCCGGGACCTCGCTTCGGGGAGCTGTTTTTT; CDR3 protein: CSAPGPRFGELFF
clone size: NA; J gene: TRBJ1-2; D gene: NA; V gene: TRBV5-1; CDR3 DNA: TGCGCCAGCAGCTTAAACAGGGATAATTTCTATGGCTACACCTTC; CDR3 protein: CASSLNRDNFYGYTF
clone size: few; J gene: TRBJ1-1; D gene: NA; V gene: TRBV20-1; CDR3 DNA: TGCAGTGCTAGCTACTCCTTACAGGGAGGCACTGAAGCTTTCTTT; CDR3 protein: CSASYSLQGGTEAFF
clone size: few; J gene: TRBJ2-2; D gene: NA; V gene: TRBV7-2; CDR3 DNA: TGTGCCAGCAGCCACAGGTTTAGGGCGCCCGGGGAGCTGTTTTTT; CDR3 protein: CASSHRFRAPGELFF
clone size: few; J gene: TRBJ2-5; D gene: NA; V gene: TRBV20-1; CDR3 DNA: TGCAGTGCTAGAGATCTAAGGGCCGGATGGAGAGAGACCCAGTACTTC; CDR3 protein: CSARDLRAGWRETQYF
clone size: NA; J gene: TRBJ2-5; D gene: NA; V gene: TRBV3-1; CDR3 DNA: TGTGCCAGCAGCCAAGTGGGAGGGGGGGCTTGGCAGACCCAGTACTTC; CDR3 protein: CASSQVGGGAWQTQYF
clone size: few; J gene: TRBJ1-4; D gene: NA; V gene: TRBV20-1; CDR3 DNA: TGCAGTGCCCCCGGGGGTGGTTCAGGAGAAAAACTGTTTTTT; CDR3 protein: CSAPGGGSGEKLFF
clone size: many; J gene: TRBJ2-7; D gene: TRBD2; V gene: TRBV7-2; CDR3 DNA: TGTGCCAGCAGCTCGACTAGCGGGAGCTCCTACGAGCAGTACTTC; CDR3 protein: CASSSTSGSSYEQYF
clone size: NA; J gene: TRBJ2-5; D gene: NA; V gene: TRBV12-3/TRBV12-4; CDR3 DNA: TGTGCCAGCAGTTTCGGGCAGGGCACCCAAGAGACCCAGTACTTC; CDR3 protein: CASSFGQGTQETQYF
clone size: NA; J gene: TRBJ2-1; D gene: TRBD2; V gene: TRBV2; CDR3 DNA: TGTGCCAGCAGTTTGCGGGGTAGCGGGAGAGGCAATGAGCAGTTCTTC; CDR3 protein: CASSLRGSGRGNEQFF
clone size: once; J gene: TRBJ2-1; D gene: TRBD1; V gene: TRBV28; CDR3 DNA: TGTGCCAGCAGTTTAGACCGGGACAGGGGTCTGCGGGGGCAGTTCTTC; CDR3 protein: CASSLDRDRGLRGQFF
clone size: NA; J gene: TRBJ2-1; D gene: NA; V gene: TRBV11-3; CDR3 DNA: TGTGCCAGCAGCTCTATTGGTGGGAGCTCCTACAATGAGCAGTTCTTC; CDR3 protein: CASSSIGGSSYNEQFF
clone size: NA; J gene: TRBJ1-3; D gene: NA; V gene: TRBV20-1; CDR3 DNA: TGCAGTGCTGGAGAGACAGCTGGAAACACCATATATTTT; CDR3 protein: CSAGETAGNTIYF
clone size: NA; J gene: TRBJ2-1; D gene: TRBD2; V gene: TRBV20-1; CDR3 DNA: TGCAGTGCGAGTTGGCGGGGGGATCACAATGAGCAGTTCTTC; CDR3 protein: CSASWRGDHNEQFF
clone size: NA; J gene: TRBJ1-2; D gene: NA; V gene: TRBV5-1; CDR3 DNA: TGCGCCAGCAGCTTAGAAGAGGAATCCGGGAATGGCTACACCTTC; CDR3 protein: CASSLEEESGNGYTF
clone size: few; J gene: TRBJ2-2; D gene: NA; V gene: TRBV12-3/TRBV12-4; CDR3 DNA: TGTGCCAGCAGTTTAGGACGCGAGAACACCGGGGAGCTGTTTTTT; CDR3 protein: CASSLGRENTGELFF
clone size: few; J gene: TRBJ2-7; D gene: TRBD1; V gene: TRBV5-1; CDR3 DNA: TGCGCCAGCAGCCCACCAACCGGGACAGCTTACGAGCAGTACTTC; CDR3 protein: CASSPPTGTAYEQYF
clone size: few; J gene: TRBJ2-5; D gene: TRBD1; V gene: TRBV12-3/TRBV12-4; CDR3 DNA: TGTGCCAGCACCCGGGGACGACAGGGGACCCAGTACTTC; CDR3 protein: CASTRGRQGTQYF
clone size: many; J gene: TRBJ2-1; D gene: TRBD2; V gene: TRBV11-2; CDR3 DNA: TGTGCCAGCAGCTCACTAGCGGGATTCTCCTACAATGAGCAGTTCTTC; CDR3 protein: CASSSLAGFSYNEQFF
clone size: few; J gene: TRBJ1-5; D gene: NA; V gene: TRBV7-6; CDR3 DNA: TGTGCCAGCAGCTTGGCAGACAATCAGCCCCAGCATTTT; CDR3 protein: CASSLADNQPQHF
clone size: NA; J gene: TRBJ2-7; D gene: TRBD2; V gene: TRBV7-6; CDR3 DNA: TGTGCCAGCAGCTTTTTGACTAGCGGCACTCAGAGCTCCTACGAGCAGTACTTC; CDR3 protein: CASSFLTSGTQSSYEQYF
clone size: few; J gene: TRBJ2-1; D gene: TRBD2; V gene: TRBV5-1; CDR3 DNA: TGCGCCAGCAGCCGGACTAGCGGGATAGGAAATGAGCAGTTCTTC; CDR3 protein: CASSRTSGIGNEQFF
clone size: few; J gene: TRBJ2-7; D gene: NA; V gene: TRBV28; CDR3 DNA: TGTGCCAGCAGTTTAGGTCTCGACAGGCCCCTAAGGGAGCAGTACTTC; CDR3 protein: CASSLGLDRPLREQYF
clone size: few; J gene: TRBJ2-2; D gene: NA; V gene: TRBV5-6; CDR3 DNA: TGTGCCAGCAGACGGTGGTTTGGGGGGACCGGGGAGCTGTTTTTT; CDR3 protein: CASRRWFGGTGELFF
clone size: few; J gene: TRBJ2-7; D gene: NA; V gene: TRBV6-5; CDR3 DNA: TGTGCCAGCAGTTACTCTGGGCCTAACTCCTACGAGCAGTACTTC; CDR3 protein: CASSYSGPNSYEQYF
clone size: few; J gene: TRBJ2-6; D gene: NA; V gene: TRBV6-2/TRBV6-3; CDR3 DNA: TGTGCCAGCACTCAAACCAAGGGTTCTGGGGCCAACGTCCTGACTTTC; CDR3 protein: CASTQTKGSGANVLTF
clone size: NA; J gene: TRBJ2-1; D gene: NA; V gene: TRBV6-1; CDR3 DNA: TGTGCCAGCAGGCGGACAGTGCATGAGCAGTTCTTC; CDR3 protein: CASRRTVHEQFF
clone size: NA; J gene: TRBJ2-1; D gene: TRBD2; V gene: TRBV7-2; CDR3 DNA: TGTGCCAGCAGCCCCGTACTAGCGGGAAGTGAGCAGTTCTTC; CDR3 protein: CASSPVLAGSEQFF
clone size: NA; J gene: TRBJ1-6; D gene: TRBD1; V gene: TRBV12-3/TRBV12-4; CDR3 DNA: TGTGCCAGCAGGGGGACAGGGTTTAGTTCACCCCTCCACTTT; CDR3 protein: CASRGTGFSSPLHF
clone size: few; J gene: TRBJ2-1; D gene: TRBD2; V gene: TRBV28; CDR3 DNA: TGTGCCAGCAGTACGGGACTAGCGGTAGCCTCCTACAATGAGCAGTTCTTC; CDR3 protein: CASSTGLAVASYNEQFF
clone size: NA; J gene: TRBJ2-7; D gene: NA; V gene: TRBV11-3; CDR3 DNA: TGTGCCAGCAGCTTAGCCCCTAGCGACGAGCAGTACTTC; CDR3 protein: CASSLAPSDEQYF
clone size: few; J gene: TRBJ2-7; D gene: NA; V gene: TRBV25-1; CDR3 DNA: TGTGCCAGCAGTTGGGCAGGGGGGGTAATCTACGAGCAGTACTTC; CDR3 protein: CASSWAGGVIYEQYF
clone size: NA; J gene: TRBJ2-1; D gene: NA; V gene: TRBV6-5; CDR3 DNA: TGTGCCAGCAGTTACTCGACGGTAGCGGATAATGAGCAGTTCTTC; CDR3 protein: CASSYSTVADNEQFF
clone size: few; J gene: TRBJ2-2; D gene: TRBD1; V gene: TRBV24-1; CDR3 DNA: TGTGCCACAAGACAGGGGGGGACCGGGGAGCTGTTTTTT; CDR3 protein: CATRQGGTGELFF
clone size: NA; J gene: TRBJ2-7; D gene: NA; V gene: TRBV6-1; CDR3 DNA: TGTGCCAGCAGTGGAGGGTCGTACTACGAGCAGTACTTC; CDR3 protein: CASSGGSYYEQYF
clone size: few; J gene: TRBJ2-7; D gene: TRBD2; V gene: TRBV20-1; CDR3 DNA: TGCAGTGCTAGAGTCAGCGGGAGGGCTCGATTTGAGCAGTACTTC; CDR3 protein: CSARVSGRARFEQYF
clone size: few; J gene: TRBJ1-2; D gene: NA; V gene: TRBV12-3/TRBV12-4; CDR3 DNA: TGTGCCAGCAGTTCAACCACCCCTAACTATGGCTACACCTTC; CDR3 protein: CASSSTTPNYGYTF